This is a list of T cell receptor beta chains from one sample in a study of cytotoxic CD8 clonotypes in ibrutinib-treated CLL. The repertoire was sequenced with immunoSEQ multiplex PCR; TCRdb's copy has only in-frame clones and lacks some. This table has around 150,000 clones, 81% appearing once. Source: PBMCs, taken after 12 months of ibrutinib treatment. All receptors derive from a human donor with chronic lymphocytic leukemia. Both conserved end residues are part of each CDR3. D genes are given only for firm matches. Some rows mark clone size as missing; the rest say once, few, many or name a class of expanded clone.

V gene	J gene	D gene	CDR3 length	clone size	CDR3 DNA	CDR3 protein
TRBV9	TRBJ1-6	-	15	-	TGTGCCAGCAGCTTGAGGACAGACCAAAATTCACCCCTCCACTTT	CASSLRTDQNSPLHF
TRBV18	TRBJ2-3	-	13	-	TGTGCCAGCTCACCCAGTGAGGCAGATACGCAGTATTTT	CASSPSEADTQYF
TRBV7-9	TRBJ2-7	TRBD1	15	-	TGTGCCAGCAGGCAAATGGACAGGGGAAACTCAGAGCAGTACTTC	CASRQMDRGNSEQYF
TRBV28	TRBJ2-7	TRBD2	16	-	TGTGCCAGCACCGGGGGAAGTAGCGGGAGGAGGTACGAGCAGTACTTC	CASTGGSSGRRYEQYF
TRBV7-3	TRBJ2-1	-	12	-	TGTGCCAGCAGCCGACAGTACGGGGAGCAGTTCTTC	CASSRQYGEQFF
TRBV5-5	TRBJ1-1	-	15	-	TGTGCCAGCAGCTCGGGGGTAGTGGGAGGCACTGAAGCTTTCTTT	CASSSGVVGGTEAFF
TRBV19	TRBJ1-1	TRBD1	13	-	TGTGCCAGTAGGGGACAGGGAGACACTGAAGCTTTCTTT	CASRGQGDTEAFF
TRBV4-2	TRBJ2-1	TRBD2	16	-	TGTGCCAGCAGGGGACTAGCGGGGGGGCCCTACAATGAGCAGTTCTTC	CASRGLAGGPYNEQFF
TRBV5-1	TRBJ2-1	-	15	-	TGCGCCAGCAGCTTGCAGGGTTCCTCCTACAATGAGCAGTTCTTC	CASSLQGSSYNEQFF
TRBV18	TRBJ2-7	-	15	-	TGTGCCAGCTCACCAGTGACAACCGGCAAGGATGAGCAGTACTTC	CASSPVTTGKDEQYF
TRBV27	TRBJ2-1	TRBD2	16	-	TGTGCCAGCAGTGAGGATGGGGTAGCGGGGTACAATGAGCAGTTCTTC	CASSEDGVAGYNEQFF
TRBV19	TRBJ2-2	TRBD1	18	-	TGTGCCAGTAGTATGAGGGCCCCCGGGACAGGGAACACCGGGGAGCTGTTTTTT	CASSMRAPGTGNTGELFF
TRBV5-1	TRBJ2-7	TRBD1	14	-	TGCGCCAGCAGCTGGACAGGGGACTCCTACGAGCAGTACTTC	CASSWTGDSYEQYF
TRBV11-2	TRBJ2-4	TRBD2	15	-	TGTGCCAGCAGCTTAGATCGTGCTAGCGGAAACATTCAGTACTTC	CASSLDRASGNIQYF
TRBV28	TRBJ1-2	-	13	-	TGTGCCACATATGAAGGGGACTCTTATGGCTACACCTTC	CATYEGDSYGYTF
TRBV2	TRBJ2-5	TRBD1	14	-	TGTGCCAGCAGTGTCTCGACAGGGTTGGAGACCCAGTACTTC	CASSVSTGLETQYF
TRBV7-2	TRBJ2-3	TRBD2	16	few	TGTGCCAGCAGCTTATCCGGGGGGGCCGTATCAGATACGCAGTATTTT	CASSLSGGAVSDTQYF
TRBV6-5	TRBJ1-1	TRBD1	16	-	TGTGCCAGCAGTTACTTGGGCGCGGGACAGGGCTCGGAAGCTTTCTTT	CASSYLGAGQGSEAFF
TRBV19	TRBJ2-6	-	18	-	TGTGCCAGTAGTTACGGGGCTTTCGGCGGCTCTGGGGCCAACGTCCTGACTTTC	CASSYGAFGGSGANVLTF
TRBV7-2	TRBJ2-4	-	17	-	TGTGCCAGCAGCCAAGGCCGTGCGAGGGTCGGCAAAAACATTCAGTACTTC	CASSQGRARVGKNIQYF
TRBV4-1	TRBJ2-3	-	19	-	TGCGCCAGCAGCCAAGGGTACCGACTGGGGAGCGAGAGCACAGATACGCAGTATTTT	CASSQGYRLGSESTDTQYF
TRBV6-6	TRBJ1-5	-	14	-	TGTGCCAGCAGTTACGACGGTCGGAATCAGCCCCAGCATTTT	CASSYDGRNQPQHF
TRBV6-5	TRBJ1-5	TRBD1	13	-	TGTGCCAGCAGTCGGACAGGGTCCCAGCCCCAGCATTTT	CASSRTGSQPQHF
TRBV7-9	TRBJ2-1	-	18	-	TGTGCCAGCAGCTCCCTCCGAGGGGGATATAGCTCCTACAATGAGCAGTTCTTC	CASSSLRGGYSSYNEQFF
TRBV14	TRBJ1-1	TRBD1	16	-	TGTGCCAGCAGCCCGGACAGGCAGGGTCGGGGCACTGAAGCTTTCTTT	CASSPDRQGRGTEAFF
TRBV4-2	TRBJ2-1	-	16	few	TGTGCCAGCAGCCAAGATGGACCGCGGGGGCACAATGAGCAGTTCTTC	CASSQDGPRGHNEQFF
TRBV29-1	TRBJ2-5	TRBD1	12	-	TGCAGCGCGCGCAGGGGGCGGGAGACCCAGTACTTC	CSARRGRETQYF
TRBV6-1	TRBJ1-5	-	13	many	TGTGCCAGCAGTCTTGAAAGGGCTCAGCCCCAGCATTTT	CASSLERAQPQHF
TRBV28	TRBJ2-3	-	14	-	TGTGCCAGCACACAACAGGGACGCACAGATACGCAGTATTTT	CASTQQGRTDTQYF
TRBV4-2	TRBJ2-7	TRBD1	15	-	TGTGCCAGCAGCCAATCACAACAGGGGGCGAGGGAGCAGTACTTC	CASSQSQQGAREQYF
TRBV6-5	TRBJ2-7	TRBD1	15	-	TGTGCCAGCAGTTACTCTGACAGGGGGACCTACGAGCAGTACTTC	CASSYSDRGTYEQYF
TRBV4-3	TRBJ1-3	TRBD1	18	-	TGCGCCAGCAGCCGAGCAGTTACAGGGGGCGCTTCTGGAAACACCATATATTTT	CASSRAVTGGASGNTIYF
TRBV2	TRBJ1-2	TRBD1	14	-	TGTGCCAGCAGGCCAGCAGGGACAGGCTATGGCTACACCTTC	CASRPAGTGYGYTF
TRBV7-9	TRBJ1-3	TRBD1	15	-	TGTGCCAGCAGCTCCCGGGACAGGGCTGGAAACACCATATATTTT	CASSSRDRAGNTIYF
TRBV28	TRBJ2-3	TRBD1	13	-	TGTGCCAGCAGTTTCAGGGGGACAGATACGCAGTATTTT	CASSFRGTDTQYF
TRBV11-2	TRBJ1-6	-	14	few	TGTGCCAGCAGCCCTAGTGGTGGGTTCTCACCCCTCCACTTT	CASSPSGGFSPLHF
TRBV7-2	TRBJ2-7	TRBD2	15	-	TGTGCCAGCAGCTTAGTGACTAGCGGGACCTACGAGCAGTACTTC	CASSLVTSGTYEQYF
TRBV19	TRBJ1-3	-	15	-	TGTGCCAGTAGTATGGATCACTCTTTGGGAAACACCATATATTTT	CASSMDHSLGNTIYF
TRBV28	TRBJ2-1	TRBD2	13	-	TGTGCCAGCAGGGCGGGAGGGCCAGGGGAGCAGTTCTTC	CASRAGGPGEQFF
TRBV5-4	TRBJ1-2	-	14	-	TGTGCCAGCAGCCCCCCGAATATCCAGGGCGGCTACACCTTC	CASSPPNIQGGYTF
TRBV7-9	TRBJ1-1	-	12	-	TGTGCCAGCGGCTCAAGGGCCACTGAAGCTTTCTTT	CASGSRATEAFF
TRBV7-3	TRBJ2-7	TRBD2	15	-	TGTGCCAGCAGCCTCGGGGGGGCCCGTCAATCCGAGCAGTACTTC	CASSLGGARQSEQYF
TRBV5-1	TRBJ2-4	-	15	-	TGCGCCAGCAGCTTGGGGGGTACCGGGATTAACATTCAGTACTTC	CASSLGGTGINIQYF
TRBV5-4	TRBJ2-7	TRBD2	15	-	TGTGCCAGCAGTCGAATCGGGACTAGCGGCTACGAGCAGTACTTC	CASSRIGTSGYEQYF
TRBV5-6	TRBJ1-1	TRBD1	13	once	TGTGCCAGCAGCATCGGGACAGGGGGCGAAGCTTTCTTT	CASSIGTGGEAFF
TRBV10-2	TRBJ2-1	TRBD2	16	-	TGCGCCAGCAGTGAGGGTCTTAGCGGGTCCTACAATGAGCAGTTCTTC	CASSEGLSGSYNEQFF
TRBV9	TRBJ1-2	-	16	-	TGTGCCAGCAGCCCCCGACTCAATCGAGCAGGCTATGGCTACACCTTC	CASSPRLNRAGYGYTF
TRBV4-3	TRBJ2-5	-	16	-	TGCGCCAGCAGCCAAGGATCCGGGACTGGCGGCGAGACCCAGTACTTC	CASSQGSGTGGETQYF
TRBV6-5	TRBJ2-1	-	13	-	TGTGCCAGCAGTTACGAGAAGGGCGATGAGCAGTTCTTC	CASSYEKGDEQFF
TRBV18	TRBJ2-7	TRBD1	14	once	TGTGCCAGCTCACCAACAGGGGGGCACTACGAGCAGTACTTC	CASSPTGGHYEQYF
TRBV7-3	TRBJ2-7	TRBD2	14	-	TGTGCCAGCAGCTCTGGGACTAGCGGGGTCGAGCAGTACTTC	CASSSGTSGVEQYF
TRBV2	TRBJ1-3	-	14	-	TGTGCCAGCAGTGATCCCCCCTCTGGAAACACCATATATTTT	CASSDPPSGNTIYF
TRBV6-6	TRBJ2-5	TRBD2	15	-	TGTGCCAGCAGTTACGGGCTAGCGGTCCAAGAGACCCAGTACTTC	CASSYGLAVQETQYF
TRBV5-1	TRBJ2-7	TRBD1	16	-	TGCGCCAGCAGCTTGGTGGCAGGGGGTTTCGGCTACGAGCAGTACTTC	CASSLVAGGFGYEQYF
TRBV28	TRBJ1-5	-	15	-	TGTGCCAGCATGGACCCTGGGGGGAGCAATCAGCCCCAGCATTTT	CASMDPGGSNQPQHF
TRBV12-5	TRBJ1-2	-	16	few	TGTGCTAGTGGTTTTCAGGAGATACAGGGTTCTTATGGCTACACCTTC	CASGFQEIQGSYGYTF
TRBV28	TRBJ1-2	-	15	-	TGTGCCAGCAGTCTGGACAGTCTCACGCTGGGCGGCTACACCTTC	CASSLDSLTLGGYTF
TRBV2	TRBJ2-2	-	16	-	TGTGCCAGCAGTGAAGCGGGGTGGGGGAAGACCGGGGAGCTGTTTTTT	CASSEAGWGKTGELFF
TRBV5-1	TRBJ2-7	-	13	-	TGCGCCAGCAGTGCGGATAGCTCCTACGAGCAGTACTTC	CASSADSSYEQYF